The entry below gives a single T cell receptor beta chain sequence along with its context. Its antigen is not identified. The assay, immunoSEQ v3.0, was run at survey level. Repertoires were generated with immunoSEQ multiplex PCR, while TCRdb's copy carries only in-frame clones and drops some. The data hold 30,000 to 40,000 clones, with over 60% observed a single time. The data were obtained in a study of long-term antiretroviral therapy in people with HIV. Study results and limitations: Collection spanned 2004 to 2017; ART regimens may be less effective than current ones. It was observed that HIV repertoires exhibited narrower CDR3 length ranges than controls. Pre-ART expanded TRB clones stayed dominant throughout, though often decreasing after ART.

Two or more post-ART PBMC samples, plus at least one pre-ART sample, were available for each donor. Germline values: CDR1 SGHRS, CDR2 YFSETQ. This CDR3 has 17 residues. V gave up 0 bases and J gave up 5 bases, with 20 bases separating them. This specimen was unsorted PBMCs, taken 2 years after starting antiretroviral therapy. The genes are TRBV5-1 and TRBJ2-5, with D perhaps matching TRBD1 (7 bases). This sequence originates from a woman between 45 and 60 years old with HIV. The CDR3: CASSLVSGGPQRETQYF. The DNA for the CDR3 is TGCGCCAGCAGCTTGGTATCAGGGGGGCCACAGAGGGAGACCCAGTACTTC.